These 20 T cell receptor beta chains share one sample of origin, sequenced in a study of technical replicates of blood from several donors. The method was immunoSEQ multiplex PCR; TCRdb's version includes in-frame clones alone and lacks a portion of them. The sample carries about 73,000 clones, around 93% recorded once. The specimen sequenced was T cells isolated from PBMCs. These receptors originate from a human donor in good health.

CDR3 sequence reads: CASSPRTSFLLAKNIQYF. The CDR3 DNA reads as TGTGCCAGCAGCCCCCGGACTAGCTTCTTGCTCGCCAAAAACATTCAGTACTTC. V gene TRBV11-2 combines with J gene TRBJ2-4; 8 nucleotides align to TRBD2. The germline V gene has CDR1 SGHAT and CDR2 FQNNGV. The CDR3 runs 18 residues. Unmatched junction bases numbered 13, after V lost 5 bases and J lost 1 base.

This chain uses TRBV2 with TRBJ2-5, with TRBD1 identical over 8 bases. The CDR3 consists of 14 residues. Germline assignment: CDR1 SNHLY and CDR2 FYNNEI. With V trimmed by 4 bases and J by 5 bases, 6 bases remained unmatched. CDR3 sequence (DNA): TGTGCCAGCAGTGCGACAGGGGTGGCGGAGACCCAGTACTTC. This sequence encodes CASSATGVAETQYF.

The chain combines TRBV5-1 with TRBJ2-7; TRBD2 is a possible D gene (7 bases). Trimming pared 4 bases from V and 2 bases from J, leaving 16 bases between. This CDR3 is 15 amino acids long. Germline V gene sequence: CDR1 SGHRS, CDR2 YFSETQ. The chain's CDR3 is CASSPRGAVAYEQYF. CDR3 DNA sequence: TGCGCCAGCAGCCCTCGGGGGGCCGTGGCCTACGAGCAGTACTTC.

The chain links TRBV25-1 to TRBJ1-6, with a weak D call TRBD1 (5 bases). Trimming took off 6 bases at V and 10 bases at J, with 10 bases between the two ends. This CDR3 comprises 12 residues. The V gene's germline CDR1 is MGHDK and CDR2 SYGVNS. CDR3 DNA: TGTGCCAGCAGCGGGGGGAAGTCACCCCTCCACTTT. Its translation is CASSGGKSPLHF.

The rearrangement joins TRBV21-1 to TRBJ1-1; the table's D call, TRBD1, has no DNA check behind it. TRBV21-1 counts as a pseudogene. CDR3 size: 13 residues. CDR3 nucleotides: TGTGCCAGCAGCACTCAGGGGAACACTGAAGCTTTCTTT. Its translation is CASSTQGNTEAFF.

This chain connects TRBV6-1 to TRBJ2-7, with D possibly matching TRBD1 (6 bases). There are 15 residues in the CDR3. Trimming removed 6 bases at V and 0 bases at J, with 15 bases between. The germline gives CDR1 MNHNS, CDR2 SASEGT. The CDR3 loop is CASRGPTGASYEQYF. CDR3 coding DNA: TGTGCCAGCAGGGGACCGACAGGCGCCTCCTACGAGCAGTACTTC.

This clone is a singleton in its sample. The chain joins TRBV15 to TRBJ2-5; 7 bases are a match to TRBD1. Germline V gives CDR1 LNHNV, CDR2 YYDKDF (reference sequence). V lost 4 bases and J lost 5; bases outside the gene matches: 1. The CDR3 totals 12 residues. The CDR3: CATSIRGETQYF. The CDR3 DNA sequence: TGTGCCACCAGCATCAGGGGGGAGACCCAGTACTTC.

The CDR3 loop reads CAWRIVRAVNTDTQYF. The CDR3 DNA follows: TGTGCCTGGAGAATCGTCAGGGCCGTTAACACAGATACGCAGTATTTT. The chain is built from TRBV30 and TRBJ2-3; a possible D gene is TRBD1 (5 bases). Deletions cut 3 bases from V and 2 bases from J, with 18 bases between. CDR3 size: 16 residues. Germline CDR1 is GTSNPN and CDR2 is SVGIG (reference sequence).

This clone was counted a single time. This chain links TRBV5-1 with TRBJ2-7; 8 bases align to TRBD1. The germline CDR1 and CDR2 sequences are SGHRS and YFSETQ. CDR3 length: 14 amino acids. Germline trimming cut 4 bases from V and 6 bases from J; bases unmatched to any gene: 9. The CDR3 DNA reads as TGCGCCAGCAGCAATGGACAGGGAAAGAGCGAGCAGTACTTC. As protein: CASSNGQGKSEQYF.

This chain connects TRBV7-2 to TRBJ2-5; D remains ambiguous. Per germline, CDR1 SGHTA and CDR2 FQGNSA. The V and J ends lost 5 bases and 5 bases respectively, with 9 bases between them. This CDR3 has 12 amino acids. CDR3 nucleotides: TGTGCCAGCAGCGCGAACTCGGAGACCCAGTACTTC. Protein sequence: CASSANSETQYF.

V is TRBV29-1 and J is TRBJ1-5, with 9 bases lining up with TRBD1. V lost 3 bases and J lost 3; bases outside the gene matches: 9. This CDR3 contains 16 residues. Germline V gene lookup returns CDR1 SQVTM and CDR2 ANQGSEA. CDR3 sequence (DNA): TGCAGCGTTGAGGGCAACGGGACAGGGTTCAATCAGCCCCAGCATTTT. It yields the protein CSVEGNGTGFNQPQHF.

Only one count was recorded for this clone. J is TRBJ2-5 and V is TRBV28; 7 nucleotides align to TRBD1. Germline CDR1 is MDHEN and CDR2 is SYDVKM. V dropped 1 base and J dropped 3; count of bases not matched to a gene: 8. The CDR3 runs 16 residues. CDR3: CASSLFRGHSEETQYF. The DNA for the CDR3 is TGTGCCAGCAGTTTATTTAGGGGGCACAGCGAAGAGACCCAGTACTTC.

The genes are TRBV9 and TRBJ1-3; D ambiguous. CDR3 size: 14 residues. Trimming shortened V by 3 bases and J by 6 bases, and 13 bases separated the two germline ends. The germline V gene has CDR1 SGDLS and CDR2 YYNGEE. The CDR3 here is CASSGSRGENTIYF. The CDR3 DNA follows: TGTGCCAGCAGCGGCTCCCGGGGAGAAAACACCATATATTTT.

The CDR3 reads CASSPGQGAETQYF. The DNA for the CDR3 is TGTGCCAGTAGCCCGGGACAGGGGGCGGAGACCCAGTACTTC. The J gene is TRBJ2-5, the V gene TRBV19; 12 bases are a match to TRBD1. Germline lookup yields CDR1 LNHDA and CDR2 SQIVND (reference sequence). This CDR3 is 14 amino acids long. Trimming at V came to 6 bases and at J to 5 bases, leaving 4 bases not matched to a gene.

The rearrangement links TRBV29-1 to TRBJ2-7, with 10 bases matching TRBD1. The CDR3 is 14 residues long. Germline assignment: CDR1 SQVTM and CDR2 ANQGSEA. The V and J ends lost 7 bases and 6 bases, in that order; junction bases with no gene match: 12. Here the CDR3 reads CSALLGTGVSEQYF. The CDR3 DNA follows: TGCAGCGCCCTACTCGGGACAGGGGTAAGCGAGCAGTACTTC.

Only one count was recorded for this clone. Other DNA sequences in the sample encode the same CDR3. V gene TRBV7-8 combines with J gene TRBJ2-1; TRBD2 agrees at 7 bases. Trimming cost V 2 bases and J 4 bases; bases outside gene matches: 5. The CDR3 has 15 residues. CDR1 and CDR2 from the germline V gene are SGHVS and FQNEAQ. In nucleotides, the CDR3 is TGTGCCAGCAGCTTACCTAGCGGAAGATACAATGAGCAGTTCTTC. Its protein product is CASSLPSGRYNEQFF.

The sample holds a few counts of this clone. The chain recombines TRBV2 with TRBJ1-1, with TRBD1 as a possible D gene (5 bases). V was shortened by 8 bases and J by 0 bases, with 10 bases between the two germline ends. CDR1 is SNHLY, CDR2 FYNNEI, per germline. The CDR3 runs 13 residues. The CDR3: CASFRQLNTEAFF. The CDR3 nucleotides are TGTGCCAGCTTTCGACAGTTGAACACTGAAGCTTTCTTT. Complete variable domain (other parts from reference TRBV2 and TRBJ1-1): EPEVTQTPSHQVTQMGQEVILRCVPISNHLYFYWYRQILGQKVEFLVSFYNNEISEKSEIFDDQFSVERPDGSNFTLKIRSTKLEDSAMYFCASFRQLNTEAFFGQGTRLTVV.

The rearrangement joins TRBV11-3 to TRBJ1-2; possibly TRBD1 for D (5 bases). The V gene lost 5 bases and the J gene lost 4 bases, with 20 bases spanning the gap. Germline lookup yields CDR1 SGHNT and CDR2 YENEEA. The CDR3 has 16 amino acids. The CDR3 sequence is CASSERSGVSAYGYTF. The CDR3 region has the DNA TGTGCCAGCAGCGAGAGGTCGGGGGTTAGCGCCTATGGCTACACCTTC.

The V and J genes are TRBV5-8 and TRBJ1-6; D remains ambiguous. The CDR3 sequence is 12 residues long. Germline values: CDR1 SGHTS, CDR2 YDEGEE. V shed 2 bases and J shed 11 bases, with 8 bases lying between them. CDR3 sequence: CASSFGKTPLHF. The CDR3 DNA reads TGTGCCAGCAGCTTCGGGAAGACACCCCTCCACTTT.

CDR3: CATTGSKDEQYF. The CDR3 coding sequence is TGTGCCACCACAGGGTCGAAGGACGAGCAGTACTTC. This rearrangement joins TRBV27 to TRBJ2-7; possibly TRBD1 for D (6 bases). The CDR3 length is 12 residues. V was cut by 10 bases and J by 5 bases, with 15 bases left in between. The V gene's germline CDR1 is MNHEY and CDR2 SMNVEV (reference sequence).